These 27 T cell receptor beta chains originate from one sample sequenced in a study of cytomegalovirus exposure and HLA in healthy donors (dated by TCRdb to 2016 to 2017). Library prep was done by the immunoSEQ multiplex PCR assay. For the multiplex PCR, a mixture combining 60 forward primers for TCR Vbeta segments and 13 reverse primers for TCR Jbeta segments was used. What TCRdb holds here is the immuneACCESS table cut down to in-frame rearrangements. Part of the clones is not present; checked against another copy, under half of the missing clones reflect an unresolved V gene, and the others are unexplained. Across this sample there are about 180,000 clones, with approximately 80% seen only once. More than 1.1% of the sample rests with the top ten. Specimen: PBMCs. These receptors originate from a girl aged 5 to 17 in good health and CMV-seropositive.

The chain employs TRBV7-8 and TRBJ1-2; D gene ambiguous. This CDR3 comprises 14 residues. Germline CDR1 reads SGHVS; CDR2 reads FQNEAQ. V lost 2 bases and J 3 bases, leaving 10 bases between the germline ends. The CDR3 DNA is TGTGCCAGCAGCTTACACAGAATTGACTATGGCTACACCTTC. Translated: CASSLHRIDYGYTF. Drawing the rest from reference TRBV7-8 and TRBJ1-2, the complete variable domain is GAGVSQSPRYKVAKRGQDVALRCDPISGHVSLFWYQQALGQGPEFLTYFQNEAQLDKSGLPSDRFFAERPEGSVSTLKIQRTQQEDSAVYLCASSLHRIDYGYTFGSGTRLTVV.

This clone was observed a handful of times. The chain employs TRBV6-5 and TRBJ2-7; a weak D match, TRBD1 (7 bases). Trimming took 0 bases from V and 5 from J, leaving 14 bases between them. The CDR3 runs to 15 residues. Germline lookup yields CDR1 MNHEY and CDR2 SVGAGI. CDR3 loop: CASSYSRGTVDEQYF. The CDR3, as DNA: TGTGCCAGCAGTTACTCCCGCGGGACAGTCGACGAGCAGTACTTC.

V gene TRBV25-1 combines with J gene TRBJ2-1; a possible D gene is TRBD2 (6 bases). Germline lookup yields CDR1 MGHDK and CDR2 SYGVNS. V dropped 11 bases and J dropped 6 bases, with 23 bases sitting between them. The CDR3 is 15 residues long. CDR3 DNA: TGTGCCGCCAGCCGCCGGGAGCCGGGTCCCAATGAGCAGTTCTTC. Translated, it gives CAASRREPGPNEQFF.

V is TRBV5-1 and J is TRBJ2-7; TRBD1 is a possible D gene (7 bases). With 3 bases removed from V and 3 bases from J, the gap between germline ends came to 16 bases. The V gene's germline CDR1 is SGHRS and CDR2 YFSETQ. The CDR3 consists of 15 residues. The CDR3 region has the DNA TGCGCCAGCAGCTGGAGGGGACAGATCATCTACGAGCAGTACTTC. It encodes CASSWRGQIIYEQYF.

V usage is TRBV9 and J usage is TRBJ1-1, with D unresolved. This CDR3 spans 13 amino acids. CDR1 SGDLS and CDR2 YYNGEE come from the germline V gene. V gave up 2 bases and J gave up 1 base, with 6 bases separating them. The CDR3 DNA is TGTGCCAGCAGCGTTTCAGGGAACACTGAAGCTTTCTTT. As protein: CASSVSGNTEAFF.

The chain carries TRBV11-2 and TRBJ2-5, with 10 bases aligning to TRBD2. The V and J ends lost 0 bases and 3 bases, in that order; junction bases with no gene match: 4. The CDR3 runs to 16 residues. CDR1 and CDR2 from the germline V gene are SGHAT and FQNNGV. CDR3 amino acids: CASSLDLAGAEETQYF. The CDR3 DNA sequence: TGTGCCAGCAGCTTAGATCTAGCGGGGGCTGAAGAGACCCAGTACTTC.

The rearrangement uses TRBV4-2 and TRBJ1-4, with 8 bases matching TRBD1. J was trimmed by 4 bases and V by 3 bases; bases with no gene match: 10. There are 17 residues in the CDR3. Germline V gives CDR1 LGHNA, CDR2 YNFKEQ. For the CDR3, the DNA is TGTGCCAGCAGCCAGGAAGGACAGGGTAGGGGTAATGAAAAACTGTTTTTT. It is translated as CASSQEGQGRGNEKLFF.

The V call is TRBV7-6, the J call TRBJ2-7; D might be TRBD1 (5 bases). This CDR3 spans 14 amino acids. V lost 2 bases to trimming and J lost 5 bases, with 13 bases between them. Per the germline V gene, CDR1 is SGHVS and CDR2 is FNYEAQ. The DNA for the CDR3 is TGTGCCAGCAGCTTAACTCGACAGTCAGACGAGCAGTACTTC. Protein sequence: CASSLTRQSDEQYF.

The CDR3 nucleotides are TGCGCCAGCAGCCCCGTGGGGGGGCTCAAGTACAATGAGCAGTTCTTC. Translating it yields CASSPVGGLKYNEQFF. V gene TRBV5-1 combines with J gene TRBJ2-1; tentatively, D is TRBD2 (7 bases). The V gene lost 4 bases and the J gene lost 4 bases, with 18 bases spanning the gap. Germline V lookup: CDR1 SGHRS, CDR2 YFSETQ. This CDR3 spans 16 amino acids.

The chain recombines TRBV9 with TRBJ2-1; weak D call: TRBD1 (5 bases). V gave up 0 bases and J gave up 2 bases, with 9 bases separating them. Germline V CDR1 and CDR2: SGDLS, YYNGEE. This CDR3 is 15 amino acids long. CDR3 region: CASSVGQGAYNEQFF. Here the CDR3 DNA reads TGTGCCAGCAGCGTAGGGCAGGGCGCCTACAATGAGCAGTTCTTC.

The V call is TRBV18, the J call TRBJ1-2, with D perhaps matching TRBD1 (5 bases). Trimming removed 3 bases from V and 2 bases from J, with 13 bases in between. The germline CDR1 and CDR2 sequences are KGHSH and LQKENI. CDR3 length equals 15 residues. The CDR3 is CASSPRGTGNYGYTF. DNA of the CDR3: TGTGCCAGCTCACCCCGCGGGACGGGAAACTATGGCTACACCTTC.

This sequence joins TRBV19 and TRBJ2-7; 8 positions agree with TRBD1. CDR1 is LNHDA and CDR2 is SQIVND in the germline V gene (reference sequence). There are 15 residues in the CDR3. V gave up 6 bases and J gave up 7 bases; unmatched junction bases: 14. This CDR3 is CASRRRGDRPWEQYF. CDR3 DNA: TGTGCCAGTAGGCGTCGCGGGGACAGGCCGTGGGAGCAGTACTTC.

The V and J genes are TRBV18 and TRBJ1-2; 7 nucleotides agree with TRBD1. This CDR3 is built from 15 residues. In germline, CDR1 is KGHSH, CDR2 LQKENI. V shed 1 base and J 0 bases; nucleotides not matched to a gene: 2. CDR3 DNA sequence: TGTGCCAGCTCACCACGGACAGGAACTAACTATGGCTACACCTTC. Its translation: CASSPRTGTNYGYTF.

CDR3: CASSLQSRGNEQFF. CDR3 sequence (DNA): TGTGCCAGCAGCTTGCAGAGTAGGGGGAATGAGCAGTTCTTC. The chain has TRBV5-4 and TRBJ2-1, with D possibly TRBD1 on 6 matching bases. The CDR3 consists of 14 residues. V was shortened by 1 base and J by 7 bases, with 12 bases between the two germline ends. CDR1 and CDR2 from the germline V gene are SGHNT and YYREEE (reference sequence).

The gene calls are TRBV7-2 and TRBJ2-1; D ambiguous. This CDR3 has 13 residues. The germline V gene encodes CDR1 SGHTA and CDR2 FQGNSA. Trimming removed 5 bases from V and 7 bases from J, with 12 bases in between. The CDR3 DNA reads as TGTGCCAGCAGCCTTGGCTCTCGTAATGAGCAGTTCTTC. Translation: CASSLGSRNEQFF. Looking up the rest from reference TRBV7-2 and TRBJ2-1 gives the full variable domain: GAGVSQSPSNKVTEKGKDVELRCDPISGHTALYWYRQSLGQGLEFLIYFQGNSAPDKSGLPSDRFSAERTGGSVSTLTIQRTQQEDSAVYLCASSLGSRNEQFFGPGTRLTVL.

The V and J genes are TRBV7-8 and TRBJ2-3; 11 nucleotides align to TRBD2. Germline V gene lookup returns CDR1 SGHVS and CDR2 FQNEAQ. The CDR3 has 16 residues. V lost 5 bases and J lost 2; bases outside the gene matches: 6. CDR3 nucleotide sequence: TGTGCCAGCAGCCCCGGACTAGCGGGTGTCACAGATACGCAGTATTTT. It specifies CASSPGLAGVTDTQYF.

The genes are TRBV7-9 and TRBJ2-5, with D possibly being TRBD2 (5 bases). The V gene's germline CDR1 is SEHNR and CDR2 FQNEAQ (reference sequence). Trimming shortened V by 6 bases and J by 5 bases, and 13 bases separated the two germline ends. CDR3 length equals 13 residues. For the CDR3, the DNA is TGTGCCAGCAGAGGAGGAATTAGGGAGACCCAGTACTTC. Translation gives CASRGGIRETQYF.

The count of this clone is one. The rearrangement uses TRBV29-1 and TRBJ2-2; TRBD2 is a possible D gene (6 bases). V shed 8 bases and J shed 2 bases, with 12 bases lying between them. Germline assignment: CDR1 SQVTM and CDR2 ANQGSEA. The CDR3 extends over 13 amino acids. In DNA form, the CDR3 reads TGCAGCTTTCGGAGGGCCAACACCGGGGAGCTGTTTTTT. This sequence encodes CSFRRANTGELFF.

This clone was detected only a few times. The chain uses TRBV4-1 and TRBJ1-1, with a weak D call TRBD1 (6 bases). Germline assignment: CDR1 MGHRA and CDR2 YSYEKL. V dropped 2 bases and J dropped 1 base, with 11 bases sitting between them. The CDR3 length is 15 residues. CDR3 DNA sequence: TGCGCCAGCAGCCAACGGGACACCGCGAACACTGAAGCTTTCTTT. Translating it yields CASSQRDTANTEAFF.

This clone was seen a few times. V is TRBV5-4 and J is TRBJ1-4; the match to TRBD1 covers 7 bases. The CDR3 sequence is 14 residues long. V dropped 5 bases and J dropped 5; count of bases not matched to a gene: 6. From germline, CDR1 is SGHNT and CDR2 YYREEE (reference sequence). The CDR3 nucleotides are TGTGCCAGCAGTAAGGGGGCGGAGAATGAAAAACTGTTTTTT. Translation gives CASSKGAENEKLFF. Variable domain in full (rest from reference TRBV5-4 and TRBJ1-4): ETGVTQSPTHLIKTRGQQVTLRCSSQSGHNTVSWYQQALGQGPQFIFQYYREEENGRGNFPPRFSGLQFPNYSSELNVNALELDDSALYLCASSKGAENEKLFFGSGTQLSVL.

The chain recombines TRBV6-5 with TRBJ2-7, with a weak D call TRBD2 (6 bases). V was pared by 6 bases and J by 0 bases, with 15 bases between. Germline CDR1 and CDR2: MNHEY and SVGAGI. This CDR3 contains 15 residues. CDR3 loop: CASRPRGGSSYEQYF. CDR3 DNA sequence: TGTGCCAGCAGACCCCGTGGGGGGAGCTCCTACGAGCAGTACTTC.

CDR3 nucleotide sequence: TGTGCCAGCAGTTCCCCTTCGGGGCTAGCGGACTCCTACGAGCAGTACTTC. Amino acid sequence: CASSSPSGLADSYEQYF. This chain joins TRBV28 and TRBJ2-7; TRBD2 matches at 7 bases. V dropped 4 bases and J dropped 0; count of bases not matched to a gene: 12. This CDR3 is built from 17 residues. CDR1 MDHEN and CDR2 SYDVKM come from the germline V gene. Using reference TRBV28 and TRBJ2-7 for the parts outside the CDR3, the full variable domain is DVKVTQSSRYLVKRTGEKVFLECVQDMDHENMFWYRQDPGLGLRLIYFSYDVKMKEKGDIPEGYSVSREKKERFSLILESASTNQTSMYLCASSSPSGLADSYEQYFGPGTRLTVT.

The chain combines TRBV11-2 with TRBJ1-1; tentative D call: TRBD1 (5 bases). Germline loops: CDR1 SGHAT, CDR2 FQNNGV. The CDR3 length is 14 residues. Trimming took off 1 base at V and 6 bases at J, with 12 bases between the two ends. The CDR3 loop reads CASSLVGGVAEAFF. The CDR3 DNA sequence: TGTGCCAGCAGCTTAGTCGGGGGGGTAGCTGAAGCTTTCTTT. The whole variable domain, filled in from reference TRBV11-2 and TRBJ1-1, reads EAGVAQSPRYKIIEKRQSVAFWCNPISGHATLYWYQQILGQGPKLLIQFQNNGVVDDSQLPKDRFSAERLKGVDSTLKIQPAKLEDSAVYLCASSLVGGVAEAFFGQGTRLTVV.

The rearrangement links TRBV9 to TRBJ1-2, with D possibly matching TRBD1 (5 bases). V lost 4 bases to trimming and J lost 8 bases, with 18 bases between them. Per germline, CDR1 SGDLS and CDR2 YYNGEE. The CDR3 covers 14 residues. The CDR3 loop is CASSPVQGGSGYTF. The CDR3 DNA is TGTGCCAGCAGCCCCGTGCAGGGAGGATCGGGCTACACCTTC.

The V gene is TRBV4-1, the J gene TRBJ1-2; TRBD1 might be the D (6 bases). CDR1 is MGHRA and CDR2 is YSYEKL in the germline V gene. The CDR3 is made up of 16 amino acids. Trimming took 3 bases from V and 1 from J, leaving 15 bases between them. CDR3 DNA sequence: TGCGCCAGCAGCCATCCCACAGGGAAGGATAACTATGGCTACACCTTC. Translation: CASSHPTGKDNYGYTF.

This clone came up a few times. Other DNA sequences in the same sample also yield this CDR3. The chain has TRBV30 and TRBJ2-1; possible D gene TRBD2, 5 bases. Trimming cost V 3 bases and J 1 base, with 10 bases left between them. The CDR3 extends over 14 amino acids. Germline V gives CDR1 GTSNPN, CDR2 SVGIG (reference sequence). In DNA form, the CDR3 reads TGTGCCTGGAGCCCAAGCGGTTCCTACAATGAGCAGTTCTTC. Its translation is CAWSPSGSYNEQFF.

The V gene is TRBV6-5, the J gene TRBJ2-7; D remains unclear. V was cut by 2 bases and J by 5 bases, with 16 bases left in between. CDR1 MNHEY and CDR2 SVGAGI come from the germline V gene. This CDR3 has 15 amino acids. The CDR3 protein is CASSYTVGGTNEQYF. Written as DNA, the CDR3 is TGTGCCAGCAGTTACACCGTCGGCGGAACTAACGAGCAGTACTTC.